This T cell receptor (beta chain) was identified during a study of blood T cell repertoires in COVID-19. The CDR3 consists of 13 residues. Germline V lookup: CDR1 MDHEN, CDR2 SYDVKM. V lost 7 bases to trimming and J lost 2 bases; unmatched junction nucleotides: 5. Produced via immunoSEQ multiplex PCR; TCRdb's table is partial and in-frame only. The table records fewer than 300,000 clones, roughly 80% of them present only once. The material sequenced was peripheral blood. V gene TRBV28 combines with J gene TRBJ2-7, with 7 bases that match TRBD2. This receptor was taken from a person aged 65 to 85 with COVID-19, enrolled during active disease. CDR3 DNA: TGTGCCAGCACGGGACTAAACCCCTACGAGCAGTACTTC. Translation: CASTGLNPYEQYF.